The 8 T cell receptor beta chains listed next were all sequenced from one sample in a study of T cells after yellow fever vaccination (dated by TCRdb to the late 2010s). Preparation of the library involved 5' RACE. For sequencing, an Illumina HiSeq 2500 was employed. TCRdb applied fastp at Q25 and MiXCR to the public reads, then kept only in-frame beta chains. One record per CDR3 amino acid sequence lists the most common genes and DNA. The sample has 300,000 to 400,000 distinct CDR3 sequences on record, 7% to 9% of them singletons. The top ten clonotypes cover approximately 15% of the sample. The label giving this sample's treatment or condition can be read as: live attenuated yellow fever vaccine strain. The sample was PBMCs, taken about 49 days after the first yellow fever vaccination. The receptor source for this set is a man aged 18 to 30 who received the YFV17D yellow fever vaccine.

This chain connects TRBV7-2 to TRBJ1-2; D is unresolved. V dropped 5 bases and J dropped 0 bases, with 10 bases sitting between them. CDR1 is SGHTA, CDR2 FQGNSA, per germline. The CDR3 consists of 14 residues. The CDR3 nucleotides read TGTGCCAGCAGCGCCGCGATAGCTAACTATGGCTACACCTTC. Amino acids: CASSAAIANYGYTF.

J is TRBJ1-2 and V is TRBV14; D unresolved. This CDR3 spans 15 amino acids. CDR1 is SGHDN, CDR2 FVKESK, per germline. Deletions cut 5 bases from V and 6 bases from J, with 19 bases between. CDR3 sequence (DNA): TGTGCCAGCAGCGATCACCGAAATAGGGAGGATGGCTACACCTTC. It yields the protein CASSDHRNREDGYTF.

The rearrangement uses TRBV10-3 and TRBJ2-1, with 10 bases that match TRBD2. V was clipped by 7 bases and J by 3 bases; unmatched bases: 6. Germline V gene data show CDR1 as ENHRY and CDR2 as SYGVKD. This CDR3 has 15 residues. This CDR3 is CAIKASGGLYNEQFF. The CDR3 coding sequence is TGTGCCATCAAGGCTAGCGGGGGCCTCTACAATGAGCAGTTCTTC.

The CDR3 here is CASSYGRDSYEQYV. The CDR3, as DNA: TGTGCCAGCAGTTACGGCCGGGACAGCTACGAGCAGTACGTC. The chain couples TRBV6-2 or TRBV6-3 to TRBJ2-7; 7 bases map to TRBD1. Germline V gene lookup returns CDR1 MNHEY and CDR2 SVGEGT. The trim removed 2 bases at V and 3 bases at J, leaving 4 bases unmatched. The CDR3 totals 14 residues.

The chain combines TRBV12-3 or TRBV12-4 with TRBJ1-4; D gene unclear. V dropped 3 bases and J dropped 2 bases, with 7 bases sitting between them. This CDR3 contains 14 residues. CDR3 sequence (DNA): TGTGCCAGCAGTTTTTTGGGGACTAATGAAAAACTGTTTTTT. Its translation: CASSFLGTNEKLFF.

This clonotype was detected a few times. The V and J genes are TRBV29-1 and TRBJ2-1; no definite D call. V lost 1 base and J lost 4, with 11 bases in between. The germline V gene encodes CDR1 SQVTM and CDR2 ANQGSEA. This CDR3 is 14 amino acids long. CDR3: CSVEGVQAYNEQFF. The DNA for the CDR3 is TGCAGCGTTGAAGGCGTCCAGGCTTACAATGAGCAGTTCTTC.

The sample holds a few counts of this clonotype. The chain carries TRBV6-2 or TRBV6-3 and TRBJ2-1; D unclear. Trimming took off 3 bases at V and 8 bases at J, with 5 bases between the two ends. CDR1 is MNHEY and CDR2 is SVGEGT in the germline V gene. The CDR3 is 11 residues long. Here the CDR3 DNA reads TGTGCCAGCAGTTATACGCATGAGCAGTTCTTC. It specifies CASSYTHEQFF.

The V and J genes are TRBV5-5 and TRBJ1-4, with D possibly being TRBD1 (5 bases). There are 14 residues in the CDR3. The ends were cut back, 5 bases at V and 7 bases at J, with 15 bases in the middle. The germline V gene encodes CDR1 SGHKS and CDR2 YYEKEE (reference sequence). CDR3 loop: CASSGEGAGEKLFF. The DNA for the CDR3 is TGTGCCAGCAGTGGGGAAGGGGCTGGTGAAAAACTGTTTTTT.